This T cell receptor (beta chain) was profiled in a study of long-term antiretroviral therapy in people with HIV. This clone was seen more than once but under ten times. immunoSEQ v3.0 was run at survey level. Method: immunoSEQ multiplex PCR; TCRdb's copy keeps in-frame clones and lacks some. Of approximately 33,000 clones detected, 75% to 90% appear once; the ten largest clones hold roughly 4%. The sequencing used unsorted PBMCs, collected 0.8 years before starting antiretroviral therapy. The sequence derives from a man aged 18 to 30 with HIV.

The DNA of the CDR3 is TGTGCCAGTAGTAGCTGGGGAGGGGAGAGTCAGCCCCAGCATTTT. Translation: CASSSWGGESQPQHF. The chain uses TRBV19 and TRBJ1-5; TRBD1 is a possible D gene (5 bases). V was clipped by 4 bases and J by 6 bases, with 16 bases between them. Germline CDR1 LNHDA, CDR2 SQIVND (reference sequence). There are 15 residues in the CDR3.